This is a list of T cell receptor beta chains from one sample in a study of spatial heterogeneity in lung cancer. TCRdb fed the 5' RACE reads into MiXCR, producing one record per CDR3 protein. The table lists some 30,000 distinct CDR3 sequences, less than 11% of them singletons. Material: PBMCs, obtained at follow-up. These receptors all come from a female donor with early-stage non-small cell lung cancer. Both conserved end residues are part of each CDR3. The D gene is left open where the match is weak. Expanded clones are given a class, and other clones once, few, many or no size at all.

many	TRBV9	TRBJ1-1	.	CASSFGGMNTEAFF	TGTGCCAGCTCCTTCGGGGGTATGAACACTGAAGCTTTCTTT
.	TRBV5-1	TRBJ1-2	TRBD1	CASSWTGQGYTF	TGCGCCAGCAGCTGGACAGGTCAAGGCTACACCTTC
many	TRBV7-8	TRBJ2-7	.	CASSADLYYEQYF	TGTGCCAGCAGCGCCGACCTATACTACGAGCAGTACTTC
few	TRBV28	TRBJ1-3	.	CASSFSNTIYF	TGTGCCAGCAGTTTTTCAAACACCATATATTTT
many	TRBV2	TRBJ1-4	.	CASTPQGSTNEKLFF	TGTGCCAGCACGCCTCAGGGCTCAACTAATGAAAAACTGTTTTTT
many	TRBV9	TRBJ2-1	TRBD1	CASSARDSYNEQFF	TGTGCCAGCAGCGCCCGGGACAGCTACAATGAGCAGTTCTTC
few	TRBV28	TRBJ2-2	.	CASTIDGELFF	TGTGCCAGCACTATTGACGGGGAGCTGTTTTTT
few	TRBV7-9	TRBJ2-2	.	CASSFGIAGELFF	TGTGCCAGCAGCTTCGGCATCGCCGGGGAGCTGTTTTTT
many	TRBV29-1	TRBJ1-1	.	CSVEGSAEAFF	TGCAGCGTTGAAGGGTCGGCTGAAGCTTTCTTT
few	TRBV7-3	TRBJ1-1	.	CASSLGWDSSEAFF	TGTGCCAGCAGCTTAGGGTGGGATTCTAGTGAAGCTTTCTTT
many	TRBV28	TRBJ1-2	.	CASSIPGPRGYTF	TGTGCCAGCAGTATTCCAGGCCCTAGGGGCTACACCTTC
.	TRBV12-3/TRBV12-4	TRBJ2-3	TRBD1	CASRNRGPTDTQYF	TGTGCCAGCAGAAACAGGGGACCTACAGATACGCAGTATTTT
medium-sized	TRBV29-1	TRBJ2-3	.	CSVEELADTQYF	TGCAGCGTTGAAGAACTTGCAGATACGCAGTATTTT
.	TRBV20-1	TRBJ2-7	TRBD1	CSARDGTGGNEQYF	TGCAGTGCTAGAGACGGGACAGGGGGGAACGAGCAGTACTTC
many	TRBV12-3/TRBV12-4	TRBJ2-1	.	CASSLRGAGNEQFF	TGTGCCAGCAGTTTAAGAGGGGCCGGGAATGAGCAGTTCTTC
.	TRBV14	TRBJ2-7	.	CASSRTSEQYF	TGTGCCAGCAGTCGGACATCCGAGCAGTACTTC
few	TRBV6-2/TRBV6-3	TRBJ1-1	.	CASSYPGGGTEAFF	TGTGCCAGCAGTTACCCCGGGGGGGGCACTGAAGCTTTCTTT
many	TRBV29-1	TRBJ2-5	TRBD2	CSQRGGETQYF	TGCAGCCAGCGGGGGGGAGAGACCCAGTACTTC
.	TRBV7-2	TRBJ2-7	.	CASSPDGISYEQYF	TGTGCCAGCAGTCCCGACGGGATTTCCTACGAGCAGTACTTC
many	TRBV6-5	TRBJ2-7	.	CASSYWDSYEQYF	TGTGCCAGCAGTTATTGGGACTCCTACGAGCAGTACTTC
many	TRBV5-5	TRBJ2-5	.	CASSWQGQETQYF	TGTGCCAGCAGCTGGCAGGGTCAAGAGACCCAGTACTTC
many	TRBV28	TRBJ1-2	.	CASSTRIGKPYTF	TGTGCCAGCAGTACGCGGATCGGGAAACCGTACACCTTC
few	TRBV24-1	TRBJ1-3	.	CATSDRGQSGNTIYF	TGTGCCACCAGTGACCGCGGACAGTCTGGAAACACCATATATTTT
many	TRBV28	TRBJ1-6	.	CASSLDKSPLHF	TGTGCCAGCAGTTTAGATAAGTCACCCCTCCACTTT
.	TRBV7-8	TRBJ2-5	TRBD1	CASNPTLGDSQETQYF	TGTGCCAGCAACCCCACCCTTGGGGACAGTCAAGAGACCCAGTACTTC
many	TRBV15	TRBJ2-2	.	CATSRDGSGDSGELFF	TGTGCCACCAGCAGAGATGGAAGTGGGGATTCCGGGGAGCTGTTTTTT
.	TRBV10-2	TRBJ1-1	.	CASSVGQGKNTEAFF	TGCGCCAGCAGTGTTGGTCAGGGGAAGAACACTGAAGCTTTCTTT
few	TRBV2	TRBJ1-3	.	CASRQGAGNTIYF	TGTGCCAGCAGACAGGGAGCTGGAAACACCATATATTTT
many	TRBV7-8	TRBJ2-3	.	CASSSTRFFTTDTQYF	TGTGCCAGCAGCTCCACTCGATTCTTTACCACAGATACGCAGTATTTT
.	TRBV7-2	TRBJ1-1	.	CASSSFPGRTEAFF	TGTGCCAGCAGCTCATTTCCAGGTCGGACTGAAGCTTTCTTT
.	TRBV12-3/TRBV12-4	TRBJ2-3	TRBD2	CASSQHVAGTRTDTQYF	TGTGCCAGCAGTCAACACGTAGCGGGTACCCGCACAGATACGCAGTATTTT
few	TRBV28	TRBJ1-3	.	CASSLLPGANTIYF	TGTGCCAGCAGTTTGCTGCCCGGGGCAAACACCATATATTTT
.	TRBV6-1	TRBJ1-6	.	CASTESSYNSPLHF	TGTGCCAGCACCGAGAGCTCCTATAATTCACCCCTCCACTTT